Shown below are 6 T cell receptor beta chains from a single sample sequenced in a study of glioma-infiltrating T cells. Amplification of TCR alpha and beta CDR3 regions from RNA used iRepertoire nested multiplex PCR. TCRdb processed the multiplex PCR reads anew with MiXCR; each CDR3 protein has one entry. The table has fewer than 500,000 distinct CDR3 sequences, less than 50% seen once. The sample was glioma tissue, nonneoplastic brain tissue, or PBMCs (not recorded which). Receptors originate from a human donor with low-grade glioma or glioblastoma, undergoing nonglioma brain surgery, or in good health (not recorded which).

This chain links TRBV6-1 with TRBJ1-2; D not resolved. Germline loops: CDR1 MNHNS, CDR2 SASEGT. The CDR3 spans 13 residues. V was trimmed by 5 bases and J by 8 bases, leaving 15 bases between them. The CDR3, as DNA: TGTGCCAGCAGTTCCAGAATCGGGAGCGGCTACACCTTC. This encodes CASSSRIGSGYTF.

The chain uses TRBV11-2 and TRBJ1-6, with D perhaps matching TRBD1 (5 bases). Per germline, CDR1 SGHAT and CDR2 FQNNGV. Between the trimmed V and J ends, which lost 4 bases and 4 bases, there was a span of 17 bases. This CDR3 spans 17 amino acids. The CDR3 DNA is TGTGCCAGCAGCTACCCCCCCGGGACGGATTATAATTCACCCCTCCACTTT. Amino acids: CASSYPPGTDYNSPLHF.

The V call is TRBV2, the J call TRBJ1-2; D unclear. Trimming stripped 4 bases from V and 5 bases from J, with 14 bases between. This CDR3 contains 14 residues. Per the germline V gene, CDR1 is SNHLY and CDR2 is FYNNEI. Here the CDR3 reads CASSVSGSLYGYTF. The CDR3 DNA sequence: TGTGCCAGCAGTGTGTCCGGGAGTCTTTATGGCTACACCTTC.

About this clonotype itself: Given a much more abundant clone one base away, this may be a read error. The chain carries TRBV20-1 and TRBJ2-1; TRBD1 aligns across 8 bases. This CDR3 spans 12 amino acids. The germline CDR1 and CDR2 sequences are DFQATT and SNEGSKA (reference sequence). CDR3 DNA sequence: TGCAGTGCTAGGGACAGGGAGCATGAGCGGTTCTTC. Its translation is CSARDREHERFF.

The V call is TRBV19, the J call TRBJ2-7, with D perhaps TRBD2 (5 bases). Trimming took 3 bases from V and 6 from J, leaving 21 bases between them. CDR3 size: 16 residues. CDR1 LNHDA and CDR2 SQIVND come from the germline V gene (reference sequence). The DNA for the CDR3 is TGTGCCAGTAGTATCTATAGCGTGGAGGTGATGGCCGAGCAGTACTTC. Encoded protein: CASSIYSVEVMAEQYF.

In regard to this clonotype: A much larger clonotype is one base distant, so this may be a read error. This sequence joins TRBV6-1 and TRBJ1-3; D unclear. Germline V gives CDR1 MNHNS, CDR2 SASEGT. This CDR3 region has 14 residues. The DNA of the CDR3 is TGTGCCAGCAGTGAACTGTGGGCTGGAACCACCATATATTTT. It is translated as CASSELWAGTTIYF.